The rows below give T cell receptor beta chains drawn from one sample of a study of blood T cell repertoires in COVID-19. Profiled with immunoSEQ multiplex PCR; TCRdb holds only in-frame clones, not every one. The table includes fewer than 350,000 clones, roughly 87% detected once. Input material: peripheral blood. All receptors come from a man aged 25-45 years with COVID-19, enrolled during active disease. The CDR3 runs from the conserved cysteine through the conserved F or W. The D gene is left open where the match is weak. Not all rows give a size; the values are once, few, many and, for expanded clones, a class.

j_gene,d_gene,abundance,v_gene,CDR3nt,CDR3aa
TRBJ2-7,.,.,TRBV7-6,TGTGCCAGCAGCTTAGTCGCACAGTCCGCCTACGAGCAGTACTTC,CASSLVAQSAYEQYF
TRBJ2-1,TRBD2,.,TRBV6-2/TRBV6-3,TGTGCCAGCAGTGACGGACTAGTTGACAATGAGCAGTTCTTC,CASSDGLVDNEQFF
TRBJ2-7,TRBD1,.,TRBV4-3,TGCGCCAGCAGCCAAGTTCCAGGGGGCGAGCAGTACTTC,CASSQVPGGEQYF
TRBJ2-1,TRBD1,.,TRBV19,TGTGCCAGTAGTTGGCAGGGGGCTTCCTACAATGAGCAGTTCTTC,CASSWQGASYNEQFF
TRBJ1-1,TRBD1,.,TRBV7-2,TGTGCCAGCAGCTTTGGACAGGGAGGGGACACTGAAGCTTTCTTT,CASSFGQGGDTEAFF
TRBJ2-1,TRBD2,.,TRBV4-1,TGCGCCAGCAGCCCCTTTGGCGGGAGTTACAATGAGCAGTTCTTC,CASSPFGGSYNEQFF
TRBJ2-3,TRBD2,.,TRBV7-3,TGTGCCAGCAGCCCAGGGACTAGCGGGAGTTTAACGACAGATACGCAGTATTTT,CASSPGTSGSLTTDTQYF
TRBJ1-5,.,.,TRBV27,TGTGCCAGCAGCTCGGCGGGGGGGCCCCAGCATTTT,CASSSAGGPQHF
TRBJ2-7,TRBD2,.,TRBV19,TGTGCCAGTAGTACATATAGTCCGGGGGGCGAGCAGTACTTC,CASSTYSPGGEQYF
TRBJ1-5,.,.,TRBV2,TGTGCCAGCAGTCGGTACAGGGATCAGCCCCAGCATTTT,CASSRYRDQPQHF
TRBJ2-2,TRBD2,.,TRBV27,TGTGCCAGCAGTCCGGGAGGGCGTTTGACCGGGGAGCTGTTTTTT,CASSPGGRLTGELFF
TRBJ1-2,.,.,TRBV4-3,TGCGCCAGCAGCCCGGGGGGTTCCTTAGCTAACTATGGCTACACCTTC,CASSPGGSLANYGYTF
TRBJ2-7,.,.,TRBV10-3,TGTGCCATCAGCACCGGGAACTACGAGCAGTACTTC,CAISTGNYEQYF
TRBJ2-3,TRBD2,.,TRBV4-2,TGTGCCAGCAGCCAAGCCCTTGGCGGGAGGGAAGATACGCAGTATTTT,CASSQALGGREDTQYF
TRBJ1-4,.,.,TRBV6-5,TGTGCCAGCAGTTACACGGGGGGGGGAGGTGAAAAACTGTTTTTT,CASSYTGGGGEKLFF
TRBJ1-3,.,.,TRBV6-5,TGTGCCAGCAGTACCATCGACAGCTCTGGAAACACCATATATTTT,CASSTIDSSGNTIYF
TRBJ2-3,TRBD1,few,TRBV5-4,TGTGCCAGCAGCTTGGGGGACAGGGGAAGTGCTAGGGTGGATACGCAGTATTTT,CASSLGDRGSARVDTQYF
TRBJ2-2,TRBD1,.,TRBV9,TGTGCCAGCAGCGTGGGACAGGGAAACACCGGGGAGCTGTTTTTT,CASSVGQGNTGELFF
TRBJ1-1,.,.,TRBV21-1,TGTGCCAGCAGCGCGCACTCCGGGACAGGGATGAACACTGAAGCTTTCTTT,CASSAHSGTGMNTEAFF
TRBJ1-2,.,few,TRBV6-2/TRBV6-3,TGTGCCAGCAGTTCATTATCATCGCGGACAGCTTCTAACTATGGCTACACCTTC,CASSSLSSRTASNYGYTF
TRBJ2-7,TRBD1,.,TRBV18,TGTGCCAGCTCACCGGGACAGGCGGACGAGCAGTACTTC,CASSPGQADEQYF
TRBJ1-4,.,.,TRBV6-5,TGTGCCAGCAGTTACAGGCCCATAAGAGGTGAAAAACTGTTTTTT,CASSYRPIRGEKLFF
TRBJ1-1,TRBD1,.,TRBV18,TGTGCCAGCTCACCGGACAGGGTCGATGAAGCTTTCTTT,CASSPDRVDEAFF
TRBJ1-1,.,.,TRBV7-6,TGTGCCAGCAGCTGGAACAGGGTTTCGGAAGCTTTCTTT,CASSWNRVSEAFF
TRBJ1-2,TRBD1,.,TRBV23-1,TGCGCCAGCACCCTCCGGGGACAGGGGAAAGGCTACACCTTC,CASTLRGQGKGYTF
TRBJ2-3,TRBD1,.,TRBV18,TGTGCCAGCTCACCGGACAGGGTGGCAGATACGCAGTATTTT,CASSPDRVADTQYF
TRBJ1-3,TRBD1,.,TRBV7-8,TGTGCCAGCAAGGCAAACAGGGGGACTGGAAACACCATATATTTT,CASKANRGTGNTIYF
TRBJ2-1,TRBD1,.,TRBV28,TGTGCCAGCACCCGGACAGGGACTTACAATGAGCAGTTCTTC,CASTRTGTYNEQFF
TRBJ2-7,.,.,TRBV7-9,TGTGCCAGCAGCTTTGCGGGACTCCCTCCCTACGAGCAGTACTTC,CASSFAGLPPYEQYF
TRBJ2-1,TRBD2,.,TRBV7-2,TGTGCCAGCAGCTTACTAGCGGGAGGGCCTTGGAATGAGCAGTTCTTC,CASSLLAGGPWNEQFF
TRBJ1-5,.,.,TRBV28,TGTGCCAGCAGTTTACTAGGGGGGGGTCAGCCCCAGCATTTT,CASSLLGGGQPQHF
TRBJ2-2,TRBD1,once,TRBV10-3,TGTGCCATCAATCTCGGGACAGGGGCCGCCGGTGTCACCGGGGAGCTGTTTTTT,CAINLGTGAAGVTGELFF
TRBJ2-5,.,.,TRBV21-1,TGTGCCAGTCAGCAAAAGGAGGGTTGGGAGACCCAGTACTTC,CASQQKEGWETQYF
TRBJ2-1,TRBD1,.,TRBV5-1,TGCGCCAGCAGCTTGGGGCCGGGGACAGGAAACTACAATGAGCAGTTCTTC,CASSLGPGTGNYNEQFF
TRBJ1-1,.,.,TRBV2,TGTGCCAGCAGTGCATCAGGGTGGGTCACTGAAGCTTTCTTT,CASSASGWVTEAFF
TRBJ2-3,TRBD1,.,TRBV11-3,TGTGCCAGCAGCTGGGACAGGCGCACAGATACGCAGTATTTT,CASSWDRRTDTQYF
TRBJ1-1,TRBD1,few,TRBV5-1,TGCGCCAGCAGCTTGGTTGGGACAGGGGGGACTGAAGCTTTCTTT,CASSLVGTGGTEAFF
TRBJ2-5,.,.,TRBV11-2,TGTGCCAGCAGCTTAGACCCGGAGACCCAGTACTTC,CASSLDPETQYF
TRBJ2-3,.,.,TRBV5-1,TGCGCCAGCAGCTTCGGCGGGGGCGGGCCAGATACGCAGTATTTT,CASSFGGGGPDTQYF
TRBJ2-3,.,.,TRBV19,TGTGCCAGTAGTCACGGACGGTCTCCGGGAGTCACAGATACGCAGTATTTT,CASSHGRSPGVTDTQYF
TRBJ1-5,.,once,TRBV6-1,TGTGCCAGCAGTGAGACAGATTATAGCAATCAGCCCCAGCATTTT,CASSETDYSNQPQHF
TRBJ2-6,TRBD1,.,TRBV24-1,TGTGCCACCAGTGACCCGGACAGGGGAGTAAGGTCTGGGGCCAACGTCCTGACTTTC,CATSDPDRGVRSGANVLTF
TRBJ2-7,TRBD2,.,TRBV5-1,TGCGCCAGCAGCCCGGGGGGGCGGAGCTCCTACGAGCAGTACTTC,CASSPGGRSSYEQYF
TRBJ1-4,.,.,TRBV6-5,TGTGCCAGCAGTTATAGGGAGGGAGTGGGTGAAAAACTGTTTTTT,CASSYREGVGEKLFF
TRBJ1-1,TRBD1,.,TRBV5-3,TGTGCCTGTCCCCGGTCAGGGGGCGGTACTGAAGCTTTCTTT,CACPRSGGGTEAFF
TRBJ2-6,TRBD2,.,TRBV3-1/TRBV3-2,TGTGCCAGCAGCCATCGGTCCGGCGGGGGAGACTCTGGGGCCAACGTCCTGACTTTC,CASSHRSGGGDSGANVLTF
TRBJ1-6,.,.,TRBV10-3,TGTGCCATCAGCAAGGAGCGCGGCGGGAATTCACCCCTCCACTTT,CAISKERGGNSPLHF
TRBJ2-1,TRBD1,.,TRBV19,TGTGCCAGTAGAGGGTCCCGGGACAGGGCCCCTAGCTCCTACAATGAGCAGTTCTTC,CASRGSRDRAPSSYNEQFF
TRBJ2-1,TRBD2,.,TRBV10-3,TGTGCCATCAGCCAACTAGCGGGAGGGACCTACAATGAGCAGTTCTTC,CAISQLAGGTYNEQFF
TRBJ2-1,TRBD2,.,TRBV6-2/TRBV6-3,TGTGCCAGCAGTTACTCCCTAGCGGGAGGGTTGTACAATGAGCAGTTCTTC,CASSYSLAGGLYNEQFF
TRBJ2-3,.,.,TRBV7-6,TGTGCCAGCAGCTTACAGCTGCTAGGTACAGATACGCAGTATTTT,CASSLQLLGTDTQYF
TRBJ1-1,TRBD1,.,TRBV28,TGTGCCAGCAGTTTTTTCGGGACAGCTCCGGGGGAAGCTTTCTTT,CASSFFGTAPGEAFF
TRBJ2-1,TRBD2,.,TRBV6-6,TGTGCCAGCAGTCCCCTCGGGGGACTAGCGGGGGGAAAGGGATTATACAATGAGCAGTTCTTC,CASSPLGGLAGGKGLYNEQFF
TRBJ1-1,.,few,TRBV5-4,TGTGCCAGCAGCTTGTGGGCCCGGGAGGCTTTCTTT,CASSLWAREAFF
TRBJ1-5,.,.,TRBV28,TGTGCCAGCAGTTTATCTATGCACGGGTTGCATCAGCCCCAGCATTTT,CASSLSMHGLHQPQHF